One and the same sample provided the 12 T cell receptor beta chains below, sequenced in a study of cytomegalovirus exposure and HLA in healthy donors. Assay used: immunoSEQ multiplex PCR; TCRdb lists only in-frame clones, some missing. The sample consists of about 160,000 clones, about 86% of them appearing once. Specimen: PBMCs. These receptor sequences come from a woman aged 25 to 39 in good health and CMV-seronegative.

The rearrangement uses TRBV19 and TRBJ2-5, with D perhaps matching TRBD1 (6 bases). Germline assignment: CDR1 LNHDA and CDR2 SQIVND (reference sequence). The V end was cut by 5 bases, the J end by 4 bases, with 11 bases between. The CDR3 length is 13 residues. As DNA, the CDR3 is TGTGCCAGTAGTGTTCAGGGGTCAGAGACCCAGTACTTC. Amino acid sequence: CASSVQGSETQYF.

V and J are TRBV4-3 and TRBJ2-2, with 8 bases fitting TRBD1. CDR1 and CDR2 (germline): LGHNA, YSLEER. CDR3 length: 15 amino acids. J was trimmed by 4 bases and V by 8 bases; bases with no gene match: 9. The CDR3 is CASSRRTGSTGELFF. In DNA, the CDR3 is TGCGCCAGCTCGAGGCGGACAGGGAGCACCGGGGAGCTGTTTTTT.

In the case of this clone: One junction end does not reproduce the germline sequence, and a read error may be involved. This sequence joins TRBV6-1 and TRBJ1-2, with D possibly matching TRBD1 (5 bases). Germline V lookup: CDR1 MNHNS, CDR2 SASEGT. The CDR3 contains 16 residues. The CDR3 region is CASREARGVKYYGYTF. DNA for the CDR3: TGTGCCAGCAGAGAAGCACGGGGGGTCAAATACTATGGCTACACCTTC.

The chain recombines TRBV5-6 with TRBJ2-2; TRBD2 matches at 12 bases. The CDR3 has 16 residues. Unmatched junction bases numbered 5, after V lost 3 bases and J lost 5 bases. In germline, CDR1 is SGHDT, CDR2 YYEEEE. This CDR3 reads CASSSGLAGRTGELFF. Here the CDR3 DNA reads TGTGCCAGCAGCTCAGGACTAGCGGGACGAACCGGGGAGCTGTTTTTT.

The CDR3 nucleotides read TGTGCCAGCAGGAGAGGGACAGACCATACAGATACGCAGTATTTT. Its protein product is CASRRGTDHTDTQYF. The gene calls are TRBV27 and TRBJ2-3; 7 bases align to TRBD1. V lost 6 bases, J lost 3 bases, and 9 bases stayed unmatched. CDR1 is MNHEY and CDR2 is SMNVEV in the germline V gene (reference sequence). CDR3 length: 15 amino acids.

The chain is built from TRBV11-2 and TRBJ1-2, with unresolved D. With 0 bases removed from V and 0 bases from J, the gap between germline ends came to 14 bases. This CDR3 has 17 residues. CDR1 is SGHAT and CDR2 is FQNNGV in the germline V gene. The CDR3 region is CASSLDSFRNTNYGYTF. DNA for the CDR3: TGTGCCAGCAGCTTAGATTCGTTTAGAAACACTAACTATGGCTACACCTTC. The full variable domain, completed using reference TRBV11-2 and TRBJ1-2, is EAGVAQSPRYKIIEKRQSVAFWCNPISGHATLYWYQQILGQGPKLLIQFQNNGVVDDSQLPKDRFSAERLKGVDSTLKIQPAKLEDSAVYLCASSLDSFRNTNYGYTFGSGTRLTVV.

This chain uses TRBV5-1 with TRBJ1-5; D not certain. Per germline, CDR1 SGHRS and CDR2 YFSETQ. V was cut by 1 base and J by 0 bases, with 8 bases left in between. This CDR3 region has 15 residues. The CDR3 DNA reads TGCGCCAGCAGCTTGACGGGAGGTAGCAATCAGCCCCAGCATTTT. Amino acids: CASSLTGGSNQPQHF. Using reference TRBV5-1 and TRBJ1-5 for the parts outside the CDR3, the full variable domain is KAGVTQTPRYLIKTRGQQVTLSCSPISGHRSVSWYQQTPGQGLQFLFEYFSETQRNKGNFPGRFSGRQFSNSRSEMNVSTLELGDSALYLCASSLTGGSNQPQHFGDGTRLSIL.

The chain couples TRBV14 to TRBJ2-1; D gene uncertain. The germline gives CDR1 SGHDN, CDR2 FVKESK. V lost 3 bases and J 3 bases, leaving 6 bases between the germline ends. The CDR3 has 13 amino acids. The CDR3 DNA sequence: TGTGCCAGCAGCCAGAGCCTCTACAATGAGCAGTTCTTC. Translating it yields CASSQSLYNEQFF.

The rearrangement joins TRBV2 to TRBJ1-1; D remains ambiguous. This CDR3 is 11 amino acids long. Trimming left V 2 bases short and J 5 bases short, with 3 bases between. Germline CDR1 SNHLY, CDR2 FYNNEI. The CDR3 coding sequence is TGTGCCAGCAGTGAACTGACTGAAGCTTTCTTT. Translating it yields CASSELTEAFF.

The chain couples TRBV18 to TRBJ1-5; the D is unclear. The V and J ends lost 5 bases and 0 bases respectively, with 8 bases between them. Germline assignment: CDR1 KGHSH and CDR2 LQKENI. CDR3 length: 14 amino acids. CDR3 sequence: CASSTTDSNQPQHF. Written as DNA, the CDR3 is TGTGCCAGCTCAACGACCGATAGCAATCAGCCCCAGCATTTT.

A single count supports this clone. The chain links TRBV7-9 to TRBJ2-1, with D possibly matching TRBD1 (6 bases). Trimming took 5 bases from V and 15 from J, leaving 32 bases between them. The CDR3 sequence is 17 residues long. Germline V gives CDR1 SEHNR, CDR2 FQNEAQ (reference sequence). The CDR3, as DNA: TGTGCCAGCAGCCAAGGGGGATTAAGGGTTTTTGGAGCGGTAGCGTTCTTC. Translated: CASSQGGLRVFGAVAFF.

V is TRBV6-6 and J is TRBJ2-5, with 11 bases identical to TRBD1. CDR1 and CDR2 (germline): MNHNY, SVGAGI (reference sequence). The CDR3 is made up of 16 amino acids. J was trimmed by 5 bases and V by 0 bases; bases with no gene match: 5. CDR3 sequence: CASSYSGQGAGETQYF. DNA of the CDR3: TGTGCCAGCAGTTACTCCGGACAGGGGGCTGGGGAGACCCAGTACTTC.